This passage covers 32 T cell receptor beta chains from one sample sequenced in a study of shared clonotypes between healthy human individuals. Repertoires were generated with immunoSEQ multiplex PCR, while TCRdb's copy carries only in-frame clones and drops some. The profile shows about 2.4 million clones, 80% to 95% of them singletons. The sequenced sample consisted of naive CD4+ T cells from PBMCs. Noted subset: CD45RA+ positively selected. These receptors originate from a man between 18 and 35 years old in good health. Some clones in this sample may be carry-over from other donors' samples.

The gene calls are TRBV6-5 and TRBJ1-2; 7 nucleotides agree with TRBD1. Germline assignment: CDR1 MNHEY and CDR2 SVGAGI. This CDR3 spans 14 amino acids. V lost 6 bases, J lost 2 bases, and 6 bases stayed unmatched. Here the CDR3 reads CASRRRGINYGYTF. CDR3 sequence (DNA): TGTGCCAGCAGACGCAGGGGGATAAACTATGGCTACACCTTC.

As to this clone: This specimen includes other DNA sequences encoding the same CDR3. The chain recombines TRBV19 with TRBJ1-5; TRBD1 might be the D (5 bases). Per the germline V gene, CDR1 is LNHDA and CDR2 is SQIVND (reference sequence). Between the trimmed V and J ends, which lost 1 base and 4 bases, there was a span of 11 bases. There are 15 residues in the CDR3. The CDR3 loop reads CASSIAPTGNQPQHF. In DNA, the CDR3 is TGTGCCAGTAGTATAGCTCCCACAGGAAATCAGCCCCAGCATTTT. The full variable domain, rest sourced from reference TRBV19 and TRBJ1-5, is DGGITQSPKYLFRKEGQNVTLSCEQNLNHDAMYWYRQDPGQGLRLIYYSQIVNDFQKGDIAEGYSVSREKKESFPLTVTSAQKNPTAFYLCASSIAPTGNQPQHFGDGTRLSIL.

The gene calls are TRBV27 and TRBJ1-6; TRBD1 matches at 8 bases. CDR1 is MNHEY and CDR2 is SMNVEV in the germline V gene (reference sequence). CDR3 size: 14 residues. V lost 6 bases and J lost 9; bases outside the gene matches: 7. The CDR3 region has the DNA TGTGCCAGCAGACTAGACAGGGGTCGTTCACCCCTCCACTTT. This sequence encodes CASRLDRGRSPLHF.

V and J are TRBV28 and TRBJ1-2; D remains unclear. In germline, CDR1 is MDHEN, CDR2 SYDVKM. The CDR3 has 12 amino acids. The germline V and J ends were trimmed by 2 bases and 8 bases, with 9 bases remaining between them. The CDR3 DNA reads as TGTGCCAGCAGTTTAGCTCAGGAGGGCTACACCTTC. Its protein product is CASSLAQEGYTF.

The chain's CDR3 is CASSLYFGLAYEQYF. Here the CDR3 DNA reads TGTGCCAGCAGTTTATACTTCGGGCTTGCCTACGAGCAGTACTTC. The V gene is TRBV27, the J gene TRBJ2-7; D is undetermined. Trimming left V 1 base short and J 2 bases short, with 12 bases between. The CDR3 totals 15 residues. The germline V gene encodes CDR1 MNHEY and CDR2 SMNVEV (reference sequence).

V gene TRBV6-5 combines with J gene TRBJ1-5; unclear D gene. Per the germline V gene, CDR1 is MNHEY and CDR2 is SVGAGI. The CDR3 extends over 15 amino acids. V was clipped by 0 bases and J by 5 bases, with 11 bases between them. The CDR3 reads CASSYSRVRDQPQHF. The DNA of the CDR3 is TGTGCCAGCAGTTACTCGAGGGTTAGGGATCAGCCCCAGCATTTT.

The gene calls are TRBV27 and TRBJ1-2; no firm D call. V was trimmed by 1 base and J by 7 bases, leaving 13 bases between them. This CDR3 has 14 amino acids. Looked up from germline, CDR1 is MNHEY and CDR2 is SMNVEV (reference sequence). CDR3 nucleotides: TGTGCCAGCAGTTTATATGACCGGGTTGGTGGCTACACCTTC. Translating it yields CASSLYDRVGGYTF.

The chain combines TRBV5-1 with TRBJ2-1; 12 nucleotides agree with TRBD2. CDR3 length: 15 residues. With V trimmed by 7 bases and J by 5 bases, 7 bases remained unmatched. Germline CDR1 and CDR2: SGHRS and YFSETQ. CDR3 residues: CASFKTSGSNNEQFF. The CDR3 nucleotides are TGCGCCAGCTTTAAGACTAGCGGGAGCAACAATGAGCAGTTCTTC.

The chain has TRBV5-1 and TRBJ2-7; either TRBD1 or TRBD2 may fit D (5 bases each). CDR1 and CDR2 (germline): SGHRS, YFSETQ. This CDR3 region has 14 residues. V lost 4 bases and J 0 bases, leaving 11 bases between the germline ends. The CDR3 loop reads CASSLGRFSYEQYF. DNA of the CDR3: TGCGCCAGCAGCCTGGGACGGTTCTCCTACGAGCAGTACTTC.

Concerning this clone itself: Other DNA variants within this sample encode the same CDR3. V gene TRBV7-3 combines with J gene TRBJ1-1; D is unresolved. This CDR3 spans 13 amino acids. The V and J ends lost 2 bases and 1 base respectively, with 5 bases between them. Germline V gene sequence: CDR1 SGHTA, CDR2 FQGTGA. In DNA form, the CDR3 reads TGTGCCAGCAGCTTACGCAGGAACACTGAAGCTTTCTTT. This translates into CASSLRRNTEAFF.

CDR3 loop: CASSSDRGGDTQYF. The CDR3 region has the DNA TGCGCCAGCAGCTCCGACCGAGGGGGAGATACGCAGTATTTT. This chain connects TRBV5-1 to TRBJ2-3; D perhaps matches TRBD1 (6 bases). CDR1 and CDR2 (germline): SGHRS, YFSETQ. The V end was cut by 3 bases, the J end by 5 bases, with 13 bases between. The CDR3 is made up of 14 amino acids.

V is TRBV5-1 and J is TRBJ2-5; 12 bases map to TRBD2. This CDR3 has 17 amino acids. With V trimmed by 3 bases and J by 0 bases, 6 bases remained unmatched. From germline, CDR1 is SGHRS and CDR2 YFSETQ. The CDR3: CASSWSSGRVYQETQYF. In DNA, the CDR3 is TGCGCCAGCAGCTGGTCTAGCGGGAGGGTGTACCAAGAGACCCAGTACTTC.

As regards this clone: The same CDR3 also results from other DNA sequences found in this sample. CDR3 nucleotides: TGTGCCAGCAGTGACAGGGGGCTCAATCAGCCCCAGCATTTT. Amino acids: CASSDRGLNQPQHF. This chain uses TRBV6-1 with TRBJ1-5; 8 nucleotides align to TRBD1. The CDR3 consists of 14 residues. After removal of 3 bases from V and 3 bases from J, the junction contained 1 base not matched to a gene. Germline V gives CDR1 MNHNS, CDR2 SASEGT.

This CDR3 is CASSEAQTGGRGYEQYF. The CDR3, as DNA: TGTGCCAGCAGTGAAGCGCAAACGGGGGGAAGGGGCTACGAGCAGTACTTC. This rearrangement joins TRBV6-1 to TRBJ2-7; TRBD2 agrees at 7 bases. Germline V lookup: CDR1 MNHNS, CDR2 SASEGT. The CDR3 consists of 17 residues. The junction had 11 bases not matched to a gene; V was cut back by 0 bases and J by 3 bases.

The chain recombines TRBV6-6 with TRBJ1-2; 8 bases agree with TRBD1. V gave up 7 bases and J gave up 7 bases; unmatched junction bases: 11. Per the germline V gene, CDR1 is MNHNY and CDR2 is SVGAGI (reference sequence). The CDR3 length is 14 residues. CDR3 DNA: TGTGCCAGCACCCCAGGAAAGGACAGGGCTGGCTACACCTTC. It codes for CASTPGKDRAGYTF.

This chain connects TRBV9 to TRBJ2-3; D may be TRBD2 (5 bases). The CDR3 has 15 amino acids. The V end was cut by 1 base, the J end by 4 bases, with 13 bases between. Looked up from germline, CDR1 is SGDLS and CDR2 is YYNGEE. CDR3 sequence (DNA): TGTGCCAGCAGCGTATCCGCGGGCGTCCCAGATACGCAGTATTTT. It encodes CASSVSAGVPDTQYF.

V gene TRBV5-6 combines with J gene TRBJ2-1, with D tentatively TRBD1 (6 bases). Trimming shortened V by 0 bases and J by 7 bases, and 14 bases separated the two germline ends. The CDR3 is 15 residues long. Germline CDR1 is SGHDT and CDR2 is YYEEEE. Here the CDR3 DNA reads TGTGCCAGCAGCTTGGAAAGGACAGCCACAAATGAGCAGTTCTTC. Protein product: CASSLERTATNEQFF.

This rearrangement joins TRBV28 to TRBJ1-5; a possible D gene is TRBD1 (6 bases). The V gene's germline CDR1 is MDHEN and CDR2 SYDVKM. The CDR3 spans 14 residues. V was trimmed by 2 bases and J by 7 bases, leaving 12 bases between them. The CDR3 bases are TGTGCCAGCAGTTTAGCAGGGGCCTGGCAGCCCCAGCATTTT. It encodes CASSLAGAWQPQHF.

The chain uses TRBV7-2 and TRBJ1-1; 7 bases map to TRBD1. From germline, CDR1 is SGHTA and CDR2 FQGNSA. V lost 5 bases to trimming and J lost 1 base; unmatched junction nucleotides: 7. The CDR3 sequence is 15 residues long. CDR3: CASSPRQGGNTEAFF. The DNA for the CDR3 is TGTGCCAGCAGCCCCCGACAGGGTGGGAACACTGAAGCTTTCTTT.

In its sample, this clone was seen once. The chain has TRBV12-5 and TRBJ2-5; TRBD1 matches at 9 bases. CDR1 and CDR2 from the germline V gene are LGHNT and FRNRAP. Trimming at V came to 4 bases and at J to 5 bases, leaving 11 bases not matched to a gene. There are 16 residues in the CDR3. In DNA, the CDR3 is TGTGCTAGTGGTTATAATCCCGGGACAGGGCTGGAGACCCAGTACTTC. Residues: CASGYNPGTGLETQYF.

The chain joins TRBV2 to TRBJ2-7; D remains unclear. Deletions cut 5 bases from V and 6 bases from J, with 14 bases between. Germline assignment: CDR1 SNHLY and CDR2 FYNNEI. The CDR3 loop spans 13 amino acids. The CDR3 region is CASSPPPEREQYF. In DNA, the CDR3 is TGTGCCAGCAGTCCCCCGCCCGAACGCGAGCAGTACTTC.

The V gene is TRBV14, the J gene TRBJ2-2; D not resolved. The V gene lost 0 bases and the J gene lost 7 bases, with 18 bases spanning the gap. The CDR3 is 17 residues long. The V gene's germline CDR1 is SGHDN and CDR2 FVKESK. The CDR3 nucleotides read TGTGCCAGCAGCCAAGATTGGGGAAGGGCCCACCGCGGGGAGCTGTTTTTT. As protein: CASSQDWGRAHRGELFF.

The V call is TRBV6-1, the J call TRBJ1-5; D gene uncertain. V lost 5 bases and J 7 bases, leaving 12 bases between the germline ends. This CDR3 contains 13 residues. Germline V gives CDR1 MNHNS, CDR2 SASEGT. The CDR3 sequence is CASSFRPEQPQHF. The CDR3 DNA reads as TGTGCCAGCAGTTTCCGCCCTGAACAGCCCCAGCATTTT.

The J gene is TRBJ2-7, the V gene TRBV9; TRBD2 matches 15 bases. This CDR3 comprises 16 residues. Germline CDR1 reads SGDLS; CDR2 reads YYNGEE. V trimming: 3 bases; J trimming: 2 bases; junction bases outside the gene matches: 3. CDR3 region: CASSAGTSGRTYEQYF. The CDR3 nucleotides read TGTGCCAGCAGCGCCGGGACTAGCGGGAGGACCTACGAGCAGTACTTC.

With regard to this clone: The sample holds other DNA sequences that translate to the same CDR3. In DNA, the CDR3 is TGTGCCAGCAGCTTAGGACCGGGCTACGAGCAGTACTTC. Amino acid sequence: CASSLGPGYEQYF. The chain carries TRBV7-9 and TRBJ2-7; D is unresolved. This CDR3 contains 13 residues. V lost 1 base and J 3 bases, leaving 7 bases between the germline ends. Per germline, CDR1 SEHNR and CDR2 FQNEAQ (reference sequence). Variable domain in full (rest from reference TRBV7-9 and TRBJ2-7): DTGVSQNPRHKITKRGQNVTFRCDPISEHNRLYWYRQTLGQGPEFLTYFQNEAQLEKSRLLSDRFSAERPKGSFSTLEIQRTEQGDSAMYLCASSLGPGYEQYFGPGTRLTVT.

The chain combines TRBV14 with TRBJ2-7; 9 nucleotides align to TRBD2. Losses at the gene ends were 4 bases for V and 7 bases for J; bases not matched to a gene: 8. The V gene's germline CDR1 is SGHDN and CDR2 FVKESK. The CDR3 has 14 amino acids. The CDR3 region has the DNA TGTGCCAGCAGCCGCCTTAGCGGGAGTGCTGAGCAGTACTTC. It translates to CASSRLSGSAEQYF.

The V call is TRBV9, the J call TRBJ1-6; D remains unclear. Germline-derived CDR1 and CDR2 are SGDLS and YYNGEE. V was cut by 2 bases and J by 0 bases, with 3 bases left in between. The CDR3 runs 14 residues. Here the CDR3 reads CASSVSSYNSPLHF. The CDR3, as DNA: TGTGCCAGCAGCGTGAGCTCCTATAATTCACCCCTCCACTTT.

The chain couples TRBV5-1 to TRBJ1-1, with 11 bases aligning to TRBD1. V shed 2 bases and J 0 bases; nucleotides not matched to a gene: 6. The germline gives CDR1 SGHRS, CDR2 YFSETQ. This CDR3 region has 17 residues. The CDR3 region has the DNA TGCGCCAGCAGCTTAGCCGGGACAGGGGGAATGAACACTGAAGCTTTCTTT. Amino acid sequence: CASSLAGTGGMNTEAFF.

V gene TRBV11-3 combines with J gene TRBJ2-3; tentative D call: TRBD2 (7 bases). The V gene lost 5 bases and the J gene lost 3 bases, with 12 bases spanning the gap. CDR3 length: 14 residues. Germline-derived CDR1 and CDR2 are SGHNT and YENEEA. The DNA of the CDR3 is TGTGCCAGCAGCCAGGGGAGGGGGACAGATACGCAGTATTTT. This sequence encodes CASSQGRGTDTQYF.

This chain links TRBV6-6 with TRBJ1-1, with unresolved D. V was cut by 6 bases and J by 4 bases, with 15 bases left in between. CDR3 size: 14 residues. Germline-derived CDR1 and CDR2 are MNHNY and SVGAGI (reference sequence). CDR3 protein: CASSLRRLGTEAFF. The CDR3 DNA is TGTGCCAGCAGCCTTAGACGTTTGGGCACTGAAGCTTTCTTT.

This clone appeared a single time. DNA for the CDR3: TGTGCCAGCAGCGTACAGGCAGACATGAACACTGAAGCTTTCTTT. It specifies CASSVQADMNTEAFF. The V and J genes are TRBV9 and TRBJ1-1; D not resolved. Per germline, CDR1 SGDLS and CDR2 YYNGEE. V was trimmed by 1 base and J by 0 bases, leaving 10 bases between them. The CDR3 covers 15 residues. The complete variable domain, with remaining parts taken from reference TRBV9 and TRBJ1-1, reads DSGVTQTPKHLITATGQRVTLRCSPRSGDLSVYWYQQSLDQGLQFLIQYYNGEERAKGNILERFSAQQFPDLHSELNLSSLELGDSALYFCASSVQADMNTEAFFGQGTRLTVV.

This clone was detected once. The chain recombines TRBV6-4 with TRBJ2-3; D is uncertain. CDR1 and CDR2 from the germline V gene are MRHNA and SNTAGT. The CDR3 is 13 residues long. V was cut by 8 bases and J by 3 bases, with 12 bases left in between. The CDR3 sequence is CASGQAPTDTQYF. The CDR3 DNA is TGTGCCAGCGGTCAGGCCCCTACAGATACGCAGTATTTT.